The 9 T cell receptor beta chains in this list originate from one sample, sequenced in a study of beta chain features in type 1 diabetes. Overall study results and limits: Patients with Type 1 diabetes showed moderately but significantly shorter TCRB CDR3s in all four CD4+ subsets.

Their antigens are not known. Isolated RNA was reverse transcribed in full, so expressed TCRB transcripts were sequenced. Here immunoSEQ multiplex PCR was the method, and the copy in TCRdb shows in-frame clones only, minus some. The sample consists of more than 550,000 clones, roughly 13% of them appearing once. The sample consisted of naive CD4+ T cells from blood. These receptor sequences come from a man between 18 and 35 years old with type 1 diabetes.

In this sample, this clone turned up a few times. This rearrangement joins TRBV7-9 to TRBJ1-1; D possibly corresponds to TRBD1 (5 bases). The CDR3 extends over 13 amino acids. Germline CDR1 is SEHNR and CDR2 is FQNEAQ (reference sequence). V was pared by 7 bases and J by 1 base, with 10 bases between. CDR3 sequence (DNA): TGTGCCAGCACCTACGACAGGAACACTGAAGCTTTCTTT. It codes for CASTYDRNTEAFF.

The chain uses TRBV2 and TRBJ2-7; D remains ambiguous. Trimming stripped 5 bases from V and 9 bases from J, with 8 bases between. CDR3 size: 10 residues. Germline CDR1 is SNHLY and CDR2 is FYNNEI. This CDR3 is CASSSLGQYF. For the CDR3, the DNA is TGTGCCAGCAGTTCCCTGGGGCAGTACTTC.

The V and J genes are TRBV27 and TRBJ2-7; 9 bases match TRBD2. The length of the CDR3 is 13 residues. The junction had 2 bases not matched to a gene; V was cut back by 6 bases and J by 2 bases. Germline CDR1 is MNHEY and CDR2 is SMNVEV (reference sequence). The CDR3 sequence is CASRASGTYEQYF. DNA for the CDR3: TGTGCCAGCAGGGCTAGCGGGACCTACGAGCAGTACTTC.

The V gene is TRBV25-1, the J gene TRBJ2-1, with TRBD2 matching 9 bases. Germline CDR1 reads MGHDK; CDR2 reads SYGVNS. The CDR3 spans 15 residues. The junction had 8 bases not matched to a gene; V was cut back by 7 bases and J by 4 bases. The CDR3 is CASNPAGGGYNEQFF. CDR3 in DNA: TGTGCCAGCAACCCAGCGGGGGGAGGATACAATGAGCAGTTCTTC. Drawing the rest from reference TRBV25-1 and TRBJ2-1, the complete variable domain is EADIYQTPRYLVIGTGKKITLECSQTMGHDKMYWYQQDPGMELHLIHYSYGVNSTEKGDLSSESTVSRIRTEHFPLTLESARPSHTSQYLCASNPAGGGYNEQFFGPGTRLTVL.

V usage is TRBV18 and J usage is TRBJ2-1, with TRBD2 matching over 8 bases. Unmatched junction bases numbered 20, after V lost 5 bases and J lost 8 bases. The germline V gene encodes CDR1 KGHSH and CDR2 LQKENI. The CDR3 spans 18 residues. The CDR3 nucleotides read TGTGCCAGCTCAATCCTACAAGCGGGAGAGGGCTATATGGATGAGCAGTTCTTC. Amino acids: CASSILQAGEGYMDEQFF. The complete variable domain, with remaining parts taken from reference TRBV18 and TRBJ2-1, reads NAGVMQNPRHLVRRRGQEARLRCSPMKGHSHVYWYRQLPEEGLKFMVYLQKENIIDESGMPKERFSAEFPKEGPSILRIQQVVRGDSAAYFCASSILQAGEGYMDEQFFGPGTRLTVL.

V usage is TRBV12-5 and J usage is TRBJ2-1; D perhaps matches TRBD1 (5 bases). The CDR3 has 13 amino acids. V shed 1 base and J shed 7 bases, with 8 bases lying between them. CDR1 and CDR2 (germline): LGHNT, FRNRAP. The CDR3 nucleotides read TGTGCTAGTGGTTTGGGACGGACAAATGAGCAGTTCTTC. This gives the protein CASGLGRTNEQFF.

This clone has more than one count but fewer than ten. The rearrangement uses TRBV30 and TRBJ1-3, with D possibly being TRBD1 (5 bases). Germline V gene sequence: CDR1 GTSNPN, CDR2 SVGIG (reference sequence). The length of the CDR3 is 11 residues. The V end lost 4 bases, the J end lost 8 bases, and 9 bases lay between the germline ends. CDR3 sequence (DNA): TGTGCCTGGAACCTCAGGGACACCATATATTTT. Translating gives CAWNLRDTIYF.

The sample holds a few counts of this clone. This rearrangement joins TRBV6-5 to TRBJ2-2; D gene unclear. V lost 7 bases and J 3 bases, leaving 6 bases between the germline ends. Germline V lookup: CDR1 MNHEY, CDR2 SVGAGI. The CDR3 sequence is 12 residues long. The CDR3 sequence is CASMLYTGELFF. In nucleotides, the CDR3 is TGTGCCAGCATGCTATACACCGGGGAGCTGTTTTTT.

This clone occurred a few times. J is TRBJ2-1 and V is TRBV19; D is uncertain. CDR1 and CDR2 (germline): LNHDA, SQIVND (reference sequence). Trimming left V 2 bases short and J 0 bases short, with 11 bases between. CDR3 length equals 16 residues. The DNA for the CDR3 is TGTGCCAGTAGTATAACTGGCCAGAGCTCCTACAATGAGCAGTTCTTC. This gives the protein CASSITGQSSYNEQFF. Supplemented by reference TRBV19 and TRBJ2-1, the full variable domain reads DGGITQSPKYLFRKEGQNVTLSCEQNLNHDAMYWYRQDPGQGLRLIYYSQIVNDFQKGDIAEGYSVSREKKESFPLTVTSAQKNPTAFYLCASSITGQSSYNEQFFGPGTRLTVL.